Presented here are 19 T cell receptor beta chains from one specimen sequenced in a study of vaccination and CD4 T cells after COVID-19. Oncomine TCR Beta short-read sequencing was applied to DNA from cultured CD4+ T cells. MiXCR, run by TCRdb on the PCR reads, gives a single entry per CDR3 protein. Of some 4,000 distinct CDR3 sequences in the sample, about 20% were seen once. The antigens of these receptors remain unknown. The sample's treatment: roughly 11-day PBMC culture with coronavirus spike peptide pools or control peptides (ViraFEST assay). The sequenced material came from CD4+ T cells from blood, cultured in vitro. The receptors stem from a human donor who had recovered from COVID-19.

The chain couples TRBV10-3 to TRBJ2-7; D ambiguous. The CDR3 length is 14 residues. Looked up from germline, CDR1 is ENHRY and CDR2 is SYGVKD. Trimming stripped 3 bases from V and 4 bases from J, with 13 bases between. DNA of the CDR3: TGTGCCATCAGTGATCCGGGCCCTCCGTACGAGCAGTACTTC. Its translation: CAISDPGPPYEQYF.

The CDR3 loop is CASSQRGLMDTQYF. CDR3 coding DNA: TGTGCCAGCAGCCAAAGGGGGCTTATGGATACGCAGTATTTT. The V gene is TRBV14, the J gene TRBJ2-3; 7 positions agree with TRBD1. Per the germline V gene, CDR1 is SGHDN and CDR2 is FVKESK. The CDR3 totals 14 residues. The ends lost 2 bases at V and 6 bases at J; junction bases unmatched: 5.

This chain uses TRBV11-2 with TRBJ1-3; 10 nucleotides match TRBD1. V lost 5 bases and J lost 4; bases outside the gene matches: 5. Per the germline V gene, CDR1 is SGHAT and CDR2 is FQNNGV. The CDR3 has 15 amino acids. Here the CDR3 DNA reads TGTGCCAGCAGCCTGGGACAGGGGAAAGGAAACACCATATATTTT. Encoded protein: CASSLGQGKGNTIYF.

Details on this clonotype: Because it lacks the conserved phenylalanine or tryptophan at the end, this CDR3 is likely a read error. The chain combines TRBV7-9 with TRBJ1-2; D possibly corresponds to TRBD1 (5 bases). The CDR3 has 14 amino acids. Trimming stripped 3 bases from V and 5 bases from J, with 13 bases between. CDR1 is SEHNR, CDR2 FQNEAQ, per germline (reference sequence). CDR3 protein: CASSFGDGLYGYTL. CDR3 bases: TGTGCCAGCAGCTTCGGGGACGGATTATATGGCTACACCCTC.

The gene calls are TRBV7-6 and TRBJ2-7; D is tentatively TRBD1 or TRBD2 (5 bases each). The germline gives CDR1 SGHVS, CDR2 FNYEAQ. The V and J ends lost 5 bases and 6 bases respectively, with 14 bases between them. The CDR3 is made up of 13 amino acids. CDR3: CASSGREFGEQYF. In DNA, the CDR3 is TGTGCCAGCAGCGGCAGGGAGTTCGGCGAGCAGTACTTC.

The CDR3 here is CASSADGGGTYNEQFF. The CDR3 region has the DNA TGTGCCAGCAGCGCCGACGGCGGGGGGACTTACAATGAGCAGTTCTTC. The chain links TRBV9 to TRBJ2-1, with 8 bases fitting TRBD2. V was clipped by 3 bases and J by 4 bases; unmatched bases: 9. Germline V CDR1 and CDR2: SGDLS, YYNGEE. The CDR3 is 16 residues long.

The V call is TRBV19, the J call TRBJ1-5; the D is unclear. V was cut by 3 bases and J by 9 bases, with 9 bases left in between. The CDR3 runs 12 residues. The germline V gene has CDR1 LNHDA and CDR2 SQIVND (reference sequence). CDR3 in amino acids: CASSIPYGPQHF. The DNA of the CDR3 is TGTGCCAGTAGTATCCCCTATGGGCCCCAGCATTTT.

In its sample, this clonotype ranks as large. The chain employs TRBV7-2 and TRBJ1-5; D perhaps matches TRBD1 (5 bases). V shed 1 base and J shed 7 bases, with 11 bases lying between them. Per the germline V gene, CDR1 is SGHTA and CDR2 is FQGNSA. The length of the CDR3 is 14 residues. The CDR3 DNA reads as TGTGCCAGCAGCTTAGGACAGTTCAGGCAGCCCCAGCATTTT. This translates into CASSLGQFRQPQHF. The full variable domain, its missing parts supplied by reference TRBV7-2 and TRBJ1-5, is GAGVSQSPSNKVTEKGKDVELRCDPISGHTALYWYRQSLGQGLEFLIYFQGNSAPDKSGLPSDRFSAERTGGSVSTLTIQRTQQEDSAVYLCASSLGQFRQPQHFGDGTRLSIL.

The chain's CDR3 is CASSPRRGTSDTGELFF. Here the CDR3 DNA reads TGCGCCAGCAGCCCTCGCCGGGGCACATCGGACACCGGGGAGCTGTTTTTT. The V and J genes are TRBV5-1 and TRBJ2-2; D possibly uses TRBD1 or TRBD2 (5 bases each). The CDR3 contains 17 residues. Germline V gene sequence: CDR1 SGHRS, CDR2 YFSETQ. Between the trimmed V and J ends, which lost 4 bases and 3 bases, there was a span of 19 bases.

V gene TRBV2 combines with J gene TRBJ1-6; 8 bases align to TRBD1. CDR1 and CDR2 (germline): SNHLY, FYNNEI. CDR3 size: 15 residues. V gave up 6 bases and J gave up 6 bases; unmatched junction bases: 7. The CDR3 nucleotides are TGTGCCAGCAGCCGCACCGGACAGGGTAATTCACCCCTCCACTTT. Translated, it gives CASSRTGQGNSPLHF.

This clonotype was detected only a few times. The chain recombines TRBV20-1 with TRBJ1-4; no reliable D call. Trimming took 4 bases from V and 6 from J, leaving 9 bases between them. Per germline, CDR1 DFQATT and CDR2 SNEGSKA (reference sequence). The CDR3 has 12 amino acids. This CDR3 is CSAIGYYEKLFF. The CDR3 DNA sequence: TGCAGTGCTATAGGGTACTATGAAAAACTGTTTTTT.

The gene calls are TRBV6-1 and TRBJ1-1, with D perhaps matching TRBD1 (6 bases). There are 14 residues in the CDR3. Deletions cut 8 bases from V and 0 bases from J, with 13 bases between. Germline assignment: CDR1 MNHNS and CDR2 SASEGT. The DNA of the CDR3 is TGTGCCAGCCTAGGGGGTAACATGAACACTGAAGCTTTCTTT. Translating it yields CASLGGNMNTEAFF.

This clonotype turned up a few times. V is TRBV12-3 or TRBV12-4 and J is TRBJ1-3; D call uncertain. Trimming cost V 6 bases and J 4 bases, with 16 bases left between them. The CDR3 extends over 15 amino acids. Written as DNA, the CDR3 is TGTGCCAGCAGCTCTCCTTTGGCAGGAGGAAACACCATATATTTT. It is translated as CASSSPLAGGNTIYF.

This clonotype occurred a few times. This chain joins TRBV7-9 and TRBJ2-1; 9 bases agree with TRBD2. Germline V gene lookup returns CDR1 SEHNR and CDR2 FQNEAQ (reference sequence). This CDR3 region has 16 residues. V shed 1 base and J 7 bases; nucleotides not matched to a gene: 8. This chain's CDR3 is CASSLDVTSGRNEQFF. DNA of the CDR3: TGTGCCAGCAGCTTAGATGTGACTAGCGGACGAAATGAGCAGTTCTTC.

Relative to its sample, this clonotype is medium-sized (0.01 to 0.1%). The chain uses TRBV6-1 and TRBJ1-2, with a possible D match to TRBD1 (5 bases). From germline, CDR1 is MNHNS and CDR2 SASEGT. The CDR3 has 16 amino acids. V shed 2 bases and J shed 2 bases, with 15 bases lying between them. CDR3 region: CASSERVGGGNYGYTF. The CDR3 DNA is TGTGCCAGCAGTGAAAGGGTGGGCGGGGGAAACTATGGCTACACCTTC.

Only a few counts were recorded for this clonotype. The chain carries TRBV12-3 or TRBV12-4 and TRBJ2-1; 8 nucleotides line up with TRBD1. The CDR3 has 14 residues. The J segment lost 6 bases and the V segment lost 10 bases, leaving 11 bases of the junction unmatched. Here the CDR3 DNA reads TGTGCCACCCACAGGGGGAATAGTCCCAATGAGCAGTTCTTC. Encoded protein: CATHRGNSPNEQFF.

Relative to its sample, this clonotype is large. This sequence joins TRBV12-3 or TRBV12-4 and TRBJ1-5, with D uncertain. This CDR3 region has 14 residues. With 2 bases removed from V and 1 base from J, the gap between germline ends came to 6 bases. The CDR3 is CASSLQVSNQPQHF. Written as DNA, the CDR3 is TGTGCCAGCAGTTTACAGGTCAGCAATCAGCCCCAGCATTTT.

By sample share, this clonotype is medium-sized (0.01 to 0.1%). The chain is built from TRBV12-3 or TRBV12-4 and TRBJ1-2, with a weak D call TRBD1 (6 bases). V lost 3 bases to trimming and J lost 2 bases, with 10 bases between them. The CDR3 totals 14 residues. The CDR3: CASSFRGGNYGYTF. For the CDR3, the DNA is TGTGCCAGCAGTTTTAGGGGGGGGAACTATGGCTACACCTTC.

The J gene is TRBJ2-5, the V gene TRBV24-1; tentative D call: TRBD2 (6 bases). In germline, CDR1 is KGHDR, CDR2 SFDVKD. The CDR3 is made up of 13 amino acids. Trimming left V 12 bases short and J 5 bases short, with 18 bases between. The chain's CDR3 is CAPRWSAGETQYF. The CDR3 bases are TGTGCCCCCCGGTGGAGCGCGGGGGAGACCCAGTACTTC.